This T cell receptor beta chain appears in the sequencing data of a study of blood T cell repertoires in COVID-19. Study at large: Specimens from acute and convalescent COVID-19 originated in the United States, Italy and Spain.

In the authors' workflow: Amplification of reference gene primers provided the estimated nucleated cell counts. Here immunoSEQ multiplex PCR was the method, and the copy in TCRdb shows in-frame clones only, minus some. D and trimming come from the DNA, and the V and J calls and clone size come from that table. The data show around 100,000 clones, 70% to 90% seen once. The germline V gene encodes CDR1 SGHVS and CDR2 FNYEAQ. Trimming cost V 5 bases and J 6 bases; bases outside gene matches: 18. The CDR3 runs to 19 residues. V usage is TRBV7-6 and J usage is TRBJ2-2; TRBD2 aligns across 10 bases. This receptor was taken from a man aged 50 or older with active COVID-19. Sequenced sample: peripheral blood. CDR3 DNA: TGTGCCAGCAGCCGACAACTAGCGGGGTCCCCAAGTGGCGCCGGGGAGCTGTTTTTT. Protein sequence: CASSRQLAGSPSGAGELFF. Variable domain in full (rest from reference TRBV7-6 and TRBJ2-2): GAGVSQSPRYKVTKRGQDVALRCDPISGHVSLYWYRQALGQGPEFLTYFNYEAQQDKSGLPNDRFSAERPEGSISTLTIQRTEQRDSAMYRCASSRQLAGSPSGAGELFFGEGSRLTVL.